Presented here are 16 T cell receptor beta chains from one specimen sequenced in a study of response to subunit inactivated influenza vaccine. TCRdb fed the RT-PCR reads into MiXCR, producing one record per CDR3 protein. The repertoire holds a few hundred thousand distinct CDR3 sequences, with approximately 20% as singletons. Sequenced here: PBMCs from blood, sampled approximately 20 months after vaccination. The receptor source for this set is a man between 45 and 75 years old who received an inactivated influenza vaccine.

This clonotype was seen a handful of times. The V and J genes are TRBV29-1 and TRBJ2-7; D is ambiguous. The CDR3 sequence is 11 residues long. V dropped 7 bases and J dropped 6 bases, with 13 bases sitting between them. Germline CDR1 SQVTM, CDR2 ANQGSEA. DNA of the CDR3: TGCAGCGCCTTAAGGGCAAGCGAGCAGTACTTC. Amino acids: CSALRASEQYF.

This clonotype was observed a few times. CDR3 in amino acids: CASSLGIGSPLHF. The CDR3 nucleotides read TGTGCCAGCAGTTTAGGAATCGGTTCACCCCTCCACTTT. The chain is built from TRBV27 and TRBJ1-6; no reliable D call. Deletions cut 2 bases from V and 9 bases from J, with 8 bases between. Germline values: CDR1 MNHEY, CDR2 SMNVEV (reference sequence). The CDR3 length is 13 residues.

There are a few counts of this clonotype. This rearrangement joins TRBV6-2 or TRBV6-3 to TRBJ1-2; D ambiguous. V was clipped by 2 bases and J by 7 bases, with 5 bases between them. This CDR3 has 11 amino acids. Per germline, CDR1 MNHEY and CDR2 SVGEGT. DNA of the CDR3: TGTGCCAGCAGTTACGGGCCTGGCTACACCTTC. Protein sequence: CASSYGPGYTF.

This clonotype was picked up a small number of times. The CDR3 sequence is CASSLGGQNTDTQYF. CDR3 DNA sequence: TGTGCCAGCAGTCTGGGGGGGCAGAACACAGATACGCAGTATTTT. V usage is TRBV12-3 or TRBV12-4 and J usage is TRBJ2-3, with a weak D call TRBD2 (7 bases). This CDR3 has 15 amino acids. V lost 5 bases and J 2 bases, leaving 14 bases between the germline ends.

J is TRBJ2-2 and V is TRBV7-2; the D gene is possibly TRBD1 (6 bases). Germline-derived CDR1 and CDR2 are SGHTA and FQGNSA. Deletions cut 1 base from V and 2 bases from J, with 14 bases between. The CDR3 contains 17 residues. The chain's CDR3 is CASSLVLTGVNTGELFF. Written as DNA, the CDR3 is TGTGCCAGCAGCTTAGTGCTGACAGGAGTAAACACCGGGGAGCTGTTTTTT. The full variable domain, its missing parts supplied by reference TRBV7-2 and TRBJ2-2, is GAGVSQSPSNKVTEKGKDVELRCDPISGHTALYWYRQSLGQGLEFLIYFQGNSAPDKSGLPSDRFSAERTGGSVSTLTIQRTQQEDSAVYLCASSLVLTGVNTGELFFGEGSRLTVL.

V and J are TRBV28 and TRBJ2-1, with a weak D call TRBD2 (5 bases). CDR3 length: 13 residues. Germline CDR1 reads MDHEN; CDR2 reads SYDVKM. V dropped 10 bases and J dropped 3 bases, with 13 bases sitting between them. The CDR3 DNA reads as TGTGCCATCTTAGTCGCGGGCTACAATGAGCAGTTCTTC. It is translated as CAILVAGYNEQFF.

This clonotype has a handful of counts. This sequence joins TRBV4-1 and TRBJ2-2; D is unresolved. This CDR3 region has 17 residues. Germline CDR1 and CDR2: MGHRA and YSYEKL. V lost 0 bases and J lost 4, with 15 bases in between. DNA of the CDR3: TGCGCCAGCAGCCAAGACCCGGGTCGAATGCGCACCGGGGAGCTGTTTTTT. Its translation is CASSQDPGRMRTGELFF.

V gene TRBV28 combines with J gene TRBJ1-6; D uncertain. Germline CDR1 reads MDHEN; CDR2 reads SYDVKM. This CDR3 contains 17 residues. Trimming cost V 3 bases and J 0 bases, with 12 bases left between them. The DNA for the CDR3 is TGTGCCAGCAGTTTGGCGACCGATATCTCCTATAATTCACCCCTCCACTTT. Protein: CASSLATDISYNSPLHF. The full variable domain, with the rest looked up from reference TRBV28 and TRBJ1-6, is DVKVTQSSRYLVKRTGEKVFLECVQDMDHENMFWYRQDPGLGLRLIYFSYDVKMKEKGDIPEGYSVSREKKERFSLILESASTNQTSMYLCASSLATDISYNSPLHFGNGTRLTVT.

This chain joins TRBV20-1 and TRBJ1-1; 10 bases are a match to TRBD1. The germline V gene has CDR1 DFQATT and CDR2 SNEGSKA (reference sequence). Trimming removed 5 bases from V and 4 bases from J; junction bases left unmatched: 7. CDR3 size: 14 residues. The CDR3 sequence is CSAVDRGLRTEAFF. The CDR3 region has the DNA TGCAGTGCTGTCGACAGGGGGCTCCGCACTGAAGCTTTCTTT.

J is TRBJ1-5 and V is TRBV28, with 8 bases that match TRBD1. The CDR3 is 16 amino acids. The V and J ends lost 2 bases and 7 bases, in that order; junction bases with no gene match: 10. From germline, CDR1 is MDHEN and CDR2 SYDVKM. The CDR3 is CASSLGWRQGMQPQHF. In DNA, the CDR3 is TGTGCCAGCAGTTTAGGGTGGAGACAGGGGATGCAGCCCCAGCATTTT.

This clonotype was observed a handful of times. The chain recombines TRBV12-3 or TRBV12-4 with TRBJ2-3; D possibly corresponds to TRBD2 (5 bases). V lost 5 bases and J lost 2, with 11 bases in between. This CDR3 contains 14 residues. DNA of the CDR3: TGTGCCAGCAGTACGCGGGCCTTCACAGATACGCAGTATTTT. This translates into CASSTRAFTDTQYF.

The CDR3 DNA follows: TGTGCCAGCAGCTCAGGGAGCAGCCAAGAGACCCAGTACTTC. This codes for CASSSGSSQETQYF. V and J are TRBV7-7 and TRBJ2-5; tentatively, D is TRBD1 or TRBD2 (5 bases each). The V end lost 4 bases, the J end lost 1 base, and 10 bases lay between the germline ends. The CDR3 runs to 14 residues. Germline V lookup: CDR1 SSHAT, CDR2 FNYEAQ (reference sequence).

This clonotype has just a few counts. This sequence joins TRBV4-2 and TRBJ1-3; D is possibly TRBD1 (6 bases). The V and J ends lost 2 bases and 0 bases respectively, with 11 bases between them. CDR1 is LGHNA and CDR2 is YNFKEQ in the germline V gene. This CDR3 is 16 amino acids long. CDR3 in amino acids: CASSQPDSYSGNTIYF. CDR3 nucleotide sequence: TGTGCCAGCAGCCAACCGGACAGCTACTCTGGAAACACCATATATTTT.

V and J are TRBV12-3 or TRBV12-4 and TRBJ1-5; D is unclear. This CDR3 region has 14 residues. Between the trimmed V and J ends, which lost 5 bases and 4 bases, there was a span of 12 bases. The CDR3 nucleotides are TGTGCCAGCAGTAAGTTGGGTTCAAATCAGCCCCAGCATTTT. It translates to CASSKLGSNQPQHF.

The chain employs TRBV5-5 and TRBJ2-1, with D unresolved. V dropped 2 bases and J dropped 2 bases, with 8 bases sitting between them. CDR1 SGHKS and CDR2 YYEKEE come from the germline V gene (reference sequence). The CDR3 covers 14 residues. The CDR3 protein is CASSFQTPYNEQFF. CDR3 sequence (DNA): TGTGCCAGCAGCTTCCAGACACCCTACAATGAGCAGTTCTTC.

This CDR3 reads CASGKGVTYEQYF. The CDR3 region has the DNA TGTGCCAGCGGGAAGGGGGTAACCTACGAGCAGTACTTC. The chain is built from TRBV28 and TRBJ2-7, with D maybe TRBD1 (6 bases). Germline lookup yields CDR1 MDHEN and CDR2 SYDVKM. V shed 8 bases and J shed 2 bases, with 13 bases lying between them. The CDR3 sequence is 13 residues long.